These T cell receptor beta chains were read from a single sample in a study of blood T cell repertoires in COVID-19. TCRdb's table, derived via immunoSEQ multiplex PCR, lists solely in-frame clones and lacks some. The sample has some 220,000 clones, around 80% seen once. The sequencing sample was made of peripheral blood. The source of these receptors is a human donor in a cohort sampled during active COVID-19. Both conserved end residues are part of each CDR3. A D gene is named only where the DNA matches it firmly. Clone size, where shown, is once, few, many, or a class for clones that have expanded.

V	D	length	J	size	DNA	CDR3
TRBV27	.	14	TRBJ2-1	.	TGTGCCAGCAGTTTAGTCCCTAGGTACAATGAGCAGTTCTTC	CASSLVPRYNEQFF
TRBV28	TRBD1	14	TRBJ1-2	once	TGTGCCAGCAGTCAAGGGACAGAACTTTATGGCTACACCTTC	CASSQGTELYGYTF
TRBV19	TRBD2	14	TRBJ2-1	once	TGTGCCAGTAGTCGGGAGCGGGAGTGGAATGAGCAGTTCTTC	CASSREREWNEQFF
TRBV9	.	14	TRBJ2-5	.	TGTGCCAGCAGCGCGAGGCTAGCGATGGAGACCCAGTACTTC	CASSARLAMETQYF
TRBV14	.	13	TRBJ1-1	.	TGTGCCAGCAGCCGGCAAGAGGAGACTGAAGCTTTCTTT	CASSRQEETEAFF
TRBV7-9	.	14	TRBJ2-1	.	TGTGCCAGCAGCCTTACGACAGGAGATAATGAGCAGTTCTTC	CASSLTTGDNEQFF
TRBV7-2	TRBD2	15	TRBJ2-7	.	TGTGCCAGCAGACCAGCGCCAGCGGGGGGCTACGAGCAGTACTTC	CASRPAPAGGYEQYF
TRBV9	TRBD2	14	TRBJ2-5	.	TGTGCCAGCAGCGGGGCTAGCGGGAGAAAGACCCAGTACTTC	CASSGASGRKTQYF
TRBV18	.	12	TRBJ1-2	.	TGTGCCAGCTCATCGGGGAGTCCGGGCTACACCTTC	CASSSGSPGYTF
TRBV28	.	15	TRBJ2-7	.	TGTGCCAGCAGCATCACCGGGACACCCTCCTACGAGCAGTACTTC	CASSITGTPSYEQYF
TRBV5-4	TRBD2	16	TRBJ2-7	.	TGTGCCAGCAGCTTGGGTCCCGGCGGGGGTTCCTACGAGCAGTACTTC	CASSLGPGGGSYEQYF
TRBV7-2	.	14	TRBJ2-3	.	TGTGCCAGCAGCTTAGTTACTAGCACAGATACGCAGTATTTT	CASSLVTSTDTQYF
TRBV6-5	.	13	TRBJ2-7	.	TGTGCCAGCAGTTACGCGCAGGCCTACGAGCAGTACTTC	CASSYAQAYEQYF
TRBV11-2	TRBD2	14	TRBJ2-1	few	TGTGCCAGCAGCTTTACTAGCGGGACGGGAGAGCAGTTCTTC	CASSFTSGTGEQFF
TRBV7-2	TRBD1	15	TRBJ2-2	.	TGTGCCAGCAGCTCCTACGCAGGGGGCAACGGGGAGCTGTTTTTT	CASSSYAGGNGELFF
TRBV27	.	15	TRBJ1-2	.	TGTGCCAGCAGTTTAAGGTGGCAGGGGATAGGGGGCTACACCTTC	CASSLRWQGIGGYTF
TRBV3-1/TRBV3-2	TRBD2	18	TRBJ2-3	.	TGTGCCAGCAGCCAAGATGTCGGGGGGGAATTTTCGGGAGATACGCAGTATTTT	CASSQDVGGEFSGDTQYF
TRBV4-2	.	14	TRBJ2-3	few	TGTGCCAGCAGCCAAGATGCTGCGAGGGATACGCAGTATTTT	CASSQDAARDTQYF
TRBV6-2/TRBV6-3	TRBD1	14	TRBJ2-7	many	TGTGCCAGCAGTACGGGACAGAGCTCCTACGAGCAGTACTTC	CASSTGQSSYEQYF
TRBV19	TRBD2	18	TRBJ2-1	.	TGTGCCAGTAGTACCCCAAGGACTAGCGGGGGGGCCGGGAGTGAGCAGTTCTTC	CASSTPRTSGGAGSEQFF
TRBV25-1	TRBD1	15	TRBJ1-4	once	TGTGCCAGCAGCGGAAACAGGGGGTTTAATGAAAAACTGTTTTTT	CASSGNRGFNEKLFF
TRBV7-9	.	15	TRBJ2-2	few	TGTGCCAGCAGCTTAGTGTCAGGAAGGACCGGGGAGCTGTTTTTT	CASSLVSGRTGELFF
TRBV30	TRBD1	14	TRBJ1-2	.	TGTGCCTGGAGGGACAGGACCGGTGGCTATGGCTACACCTTC	CAWRDRTGGYGYTF
TRBV28	.	13	TRBJ1-2	.	TGTGCCAGCAGTCCATCTGAGGCCTATGGCTACACCTTC	CASSPSEAYGYTF
TRBV3-1/TRBV3-2	.	13	TRBJ2-4	.	TGTGCCAGCAGCCTCGCTACCAAAAACATTCAGTACTTC	CASSLATKNIQYF
TRBV5-1	.	14	TRBJ2-7	.	TGCGCCAGCAGCGTACAGAGCCGTTCCTACGAGCAGTACTTC	CASSVQSRSYEQYF
TRBV11-2	.	13	TRBJ2-3	many	TGTGCCAGCAGCTCCTCACGTCGGGATACGCAGTATTTT	CASSSSRRDTQYF
TRBV19	.	14	TRBJ1-3	.	TGTGCCTCGACCCCCGGGGACATGGTGAACACCATATATTTT	CASTPGDMVNTIYF
TRBV5-1	TRBD1	16	TRBJ1-2	.	TGCGCCAGCAGCTTGGGGACAGGGGGAATTATGGATGGCTACACCTTC	CASSLGTGGIMDGYTF
TRBV6-1	.	15	TRBJ1-4	.	TGTGCCAGCAGTGAATGGGCAACTTTAAATGAAAAACTGTTTTTT	CASSEWATLNEKLFF
TRBV5-1	.	15	TRBJ1-6	.	TGCGCCAGCAGCTTGGCCCAACAGAGAAATTCACCCCTCCACTTT	CASSLAQQRNSPLHF
TRBV7-9	.	17	TRBJ2-3	once	TGTGCCAGCAGCTTAGATGTGGACAGTTATAGAAGAGATACGCAGTATTTT	CASSLDVDSYRRDTQYF
TRBV27	.	14	TRBJ2-1	.	TGTGCCAGCAGGAAAGGGGGGGCCGTGAATGAGCAGTTCTTC	CASRKGGAVNEQFF
TRBV28	.	12	TRBJ1-2	.	TGTGCCAGCAGTTTAGGAGGAGAGGGCTACACCTTC	CASSLGGEGYTF
TRBV30	.	13	TRBJ1-1	.	TGTGCCTGGAGTCTGGACATGAACACTGAAGCTTTCTTT	CAWSLDMNTEAFF
TRBV7-2	.	14	TRBJ2-3	.	TGTGCCAGCAGCCCTTTGGGGCCGGGAGATACGCAGTATTTT	CASSPLGPGDTQYF
TRBV27	.	17	TRBJ1-2	few	TGTGCCAGCAGTTCCTCCGCTTTGGGGGCAGGTGGATATGGCTACACCTTC	CASSSSALGAGGYGYTF
TRBV30	.	14	TRBJ2-2	.	TGTGCCTGGAGAGGGGAAGCTAACACCGGGGAGCTGTTTTTT	CAWRGEANTGELFF
TRBV19	.	12	TRBJ1-5	many	TGTGCCAGCAAATACAGGGATTCGCCCCAGCATTTT	CASKYRDSPQHF
TRBV28	TRBD1	18	TRBJ1-1	.	TGTGCCAGCAGGCATTCGGGACAGGGGGCTTTTTGGAACACTGAAGCTTTCTTT	CASRHSGQGAFWNTEAFF
TRBV29-1	TRBD1	13	TRBJ1-2	.	TGCAGCGCCCCGGACAGGGTTAACTATGGCTACACCTTC	CSAPDRVNYGYTF
TRBV3-1/TRBV3-2	TRBD1	12	TRBJ1-2	.	TGTGCCAGCAGCCAGGGGACAGGCATCTACACCTTC	CASSQGTGIYTF
TRBV28	TRBD1	16	TRBJ1-2	few	TGTGCCAGCAGTCCCTGGGGGACAGGGTTTCTCTATGGCTACACCTTC	CASSPWGTGFLYGYTF
TRBV4-1	TRBD1	16	TRBJ2-5	few	TGCGCCAGCAGCCAAGCTCAGGGGGCAGCACGGGAGACCCAGTACTTC	CASSQAQGAARETQYF
TRBV7-2	.	18	TRBJ1-2	.	TGTGCCAGCAGCTTAGATGGGACAAGGGGCTCGAGGGGCTATGGCTACACCTTC	CASSLDGTRGSRGYGYTF
TRBV19	TRBD1	16	TRBJ1-2	.	TGTGCCAGTACCTTCCCCGCCAGGGGGCGAAACTATGGCTACACCTTC	CASTFPARGRNYGYTF
TRBV18	TRBD1	15	TRBJ2-7	.	TGTGCCAGCTCACCACGATTGGGACAGGGGATCGAGCAGTACTTC	CASSPRLGQGIEQYF
TRBV2	.	14	TRBJ2-3	.	TGTGCCAGCAGTTCTACCAGGTCTAAAGATACGCAGTATTTT	CASSSTRSKDTQYF
TRBV6-6	TRBD1	13	TRBJ1-1	.	TGTGCCACCTCTAACAGGGGAAGGACTGAAGCTTTCTTT	CATSNRGRTEAFF
TRBV15	TRBD2	17	TRBJ2-5	.	TGTGCCACCAGCAGAGGTGTTAGCGGGAGGGCGGGAGAGACCCAGTACTTC	CATSRGVSGRAGETQYF
TRBV5-1	.	16	TRBJ2-3	.	TGCGCCAGCAGCCCTCCTAGTGGGGGGGCCCCAGATACGCAGTATTTT	CASSPPSGGAPDTQYF
TRBV10-3	.	14	TRBJ1-5	.	TGTGCCACCTCTGGTGCGGATAGCAATCAGCCCCAGCATTTT	CATSGADSNQPQHF
TRBV5-6	.	16	TRBJ1-3	.	TGTGCCAGCAGCACCCCGGAGCAATGGTCTGGAAACACCATATATTTT	CASSTPEQWSGNTIYF
TRBV4-1	TRBD2	18	TRBJ2-7	.	TGCGCCAGCGAACTACCGGGACTAGCGGGGGCCAGCTCCTACGAGCAGTACTTC	CASELPGLAGASSYEQYF